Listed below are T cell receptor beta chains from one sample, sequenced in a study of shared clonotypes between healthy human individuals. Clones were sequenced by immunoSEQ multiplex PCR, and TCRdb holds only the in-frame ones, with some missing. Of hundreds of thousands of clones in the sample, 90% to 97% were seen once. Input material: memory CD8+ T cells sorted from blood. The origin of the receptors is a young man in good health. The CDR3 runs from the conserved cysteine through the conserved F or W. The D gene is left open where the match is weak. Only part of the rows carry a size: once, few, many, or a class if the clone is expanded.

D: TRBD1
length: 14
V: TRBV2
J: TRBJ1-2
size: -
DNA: TGTGCCAGCAGTCCGGGACAGGGGGCTGGAGGCTACACCTTC
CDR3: CASSPGQGAGGYTF

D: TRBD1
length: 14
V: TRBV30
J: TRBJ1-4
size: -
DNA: TGTGCCTGGAGTCAGGACAGGCAGAATGAAAAACTGTTTTTT
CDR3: CAWSQDRQNEKLFF

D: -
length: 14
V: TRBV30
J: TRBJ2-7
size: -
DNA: TGTGCCTGGACCTACAGTAGCGCTACCTACGAGCAGTACTTC
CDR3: CAWTYSSATYEQYF

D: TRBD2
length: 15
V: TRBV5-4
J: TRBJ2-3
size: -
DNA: TGTGCCAGCAGCTTTCCAGCGGGGGGCACAGATACGCAGTATTTT
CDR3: CASSFPAGGTDTQYF

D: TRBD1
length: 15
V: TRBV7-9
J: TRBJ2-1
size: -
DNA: TGTGCCAGCAGCTTAACACAGGGGGTTTTCAATGAGCAGTTCTTC
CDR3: CASSLTQGVFNEQFF

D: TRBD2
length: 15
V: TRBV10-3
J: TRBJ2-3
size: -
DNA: TGTGCCATCAGTGAAATAGGGACTAGCGGAGCGACGCAGTATTTT
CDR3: CAISEIGTSGATQYF

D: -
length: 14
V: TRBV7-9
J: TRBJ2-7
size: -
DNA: TGTGCCAGCAGCTTAGGCTCAATATTCTACGAGCAGTACTTC
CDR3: CASSLGSIFYEQYF

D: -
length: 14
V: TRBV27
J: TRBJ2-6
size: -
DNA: TGTGCCAGCAGTTGGGGGTCTGGGGCCAACGTCCTGACTTTC
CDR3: CASSWGSGANVLTF

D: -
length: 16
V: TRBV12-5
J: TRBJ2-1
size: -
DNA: TGTGCTAGTGCTTGGGCGTTTCTTCCGCCTTACAATGAGCAGTTCTTC
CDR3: CASAWAFLPPYNEQFF

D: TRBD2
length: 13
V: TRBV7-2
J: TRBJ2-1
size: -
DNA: TGTGCCAGCAGACAATCTAGCGGGAGAGAGCAGTTCTTC
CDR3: CASRQSSGREQFF

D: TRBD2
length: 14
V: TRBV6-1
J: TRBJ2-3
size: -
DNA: TGTGCCAGCACCAAGACTAGCGGGACAGATACGCAGTATTTT
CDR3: CASTKTSGTDTQYF

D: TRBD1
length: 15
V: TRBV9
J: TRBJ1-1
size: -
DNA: TGTGCCAGCAGCGCCCGGGGACAGGGTGGCACTGAAGCTTTCTTT
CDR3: CASSARGQGGTEAFF

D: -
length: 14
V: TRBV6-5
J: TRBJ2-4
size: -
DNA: TGTGCCAGCAGCACCGGGACAGCCAAAAACATTCAGTACTTC
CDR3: CASSTGTAKNIQYF

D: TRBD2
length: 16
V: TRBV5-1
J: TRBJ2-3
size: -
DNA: TGCGCCAGCAGCTTGGCTAGCGGGATGGCCACAGATACGCAGTATTTT
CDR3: CASSLASGMATDTQYF

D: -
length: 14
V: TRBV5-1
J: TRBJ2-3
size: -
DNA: TGCGCCAGCAGCTTGCCGGAGTCCACAGATACGCAGTATTTT
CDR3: CASSLPESTDTQYF

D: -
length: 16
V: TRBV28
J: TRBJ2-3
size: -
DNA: TGTGCCAGCACCCTACCGGGGGCCGCTAGCACAGATACGCAGTATTTT
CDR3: CASTLPGAASTDTQYF

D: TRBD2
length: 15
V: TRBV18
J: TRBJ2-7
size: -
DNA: TGTGCCAGCTCACCTCTAGCGGGAGGGCTATACGAGCAGTACTTC
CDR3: CASSPLAGGLYEQYF

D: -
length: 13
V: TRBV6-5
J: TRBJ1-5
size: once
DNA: TGTGCCAGCAGGCCGGGCCTAAATCAGCCCCAGCATTTT
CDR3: CASRPGLNQPQHF

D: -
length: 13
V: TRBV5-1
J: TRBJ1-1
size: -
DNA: TGCGCCAGCAGTGGGTACATGAACACTGAAGCTTTCTTT
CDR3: CASSGYMNTEAFF

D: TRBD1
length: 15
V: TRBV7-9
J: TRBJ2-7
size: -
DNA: TGTGCCAGCAGCAACCTGGGACAGGGGCTGGCCGAGCAGTACTTC
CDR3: CASSNLGQGLAEQYF

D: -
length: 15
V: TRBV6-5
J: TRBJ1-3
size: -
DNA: TGTGCCAGCAGCTTAGAGGGGGTCTCTGGAAACACCATATATTTT
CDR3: CASSLEGVSGNTIYF

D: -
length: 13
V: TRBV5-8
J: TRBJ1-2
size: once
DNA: TGTGCCAGCAGCTTGGAAAGGAGAGGTGGCTACACCTTC
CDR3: CASSLERRGGYTF

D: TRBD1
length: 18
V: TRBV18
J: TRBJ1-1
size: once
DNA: TGTGCCAGCTCACCACGTCCCGGGACAGGGGGCGCGGGGACTGAAGCTTTCTTT
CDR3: CASSPRPGTGGAGTEAFF

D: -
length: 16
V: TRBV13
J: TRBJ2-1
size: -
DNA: TGTGCCAGCAGCTCCAGGAGGGCCCCAAGCGACAATGAGCAGTTCTTC
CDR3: CASSSRRAPSDNEQFF

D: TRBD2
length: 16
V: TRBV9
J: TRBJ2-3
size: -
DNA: TGTGCCAGCAGTCTGCTAGCGGGAGGCGGCACAGATACGCAGTATTTT
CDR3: CASSLLAGGGTDTQYF

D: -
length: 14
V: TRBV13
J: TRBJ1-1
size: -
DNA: TGTGCCAGCAGCTGGGGATCTATGAACACTGAAGCTTTCTTT
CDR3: CASSWGSMNTEAFF

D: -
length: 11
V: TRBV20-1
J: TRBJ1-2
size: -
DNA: TGCAGTGCGCGGACAGACTATGGCTACACCTTC
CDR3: CSARTDYGYTF

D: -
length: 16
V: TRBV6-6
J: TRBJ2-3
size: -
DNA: TGTGCCAGCAGTTACGCGTGGGAATCGTACACAGATACGCAGTATTTT
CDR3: CASSYAWESYTDTQYF

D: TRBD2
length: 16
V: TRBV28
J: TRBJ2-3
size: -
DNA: TGTGCCAGCAGCTATGGACTAGCGGGAGTCGGAGATACGCAGTATTTT
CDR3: CASSYGLAGVGDTQYF

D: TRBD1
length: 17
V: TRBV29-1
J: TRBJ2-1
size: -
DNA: TGCAGCGTTGCGGGACAGTGGAATTCGTATAACTACAATGAGCAGTTCTTC
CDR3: CSVAGQWNSYNYNEQFF

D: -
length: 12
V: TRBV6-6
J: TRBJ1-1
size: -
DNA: TGTGCCAGCAGCCCCCATACAGGGGAAGCTTTCTTT
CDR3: CASSPHTGEAFF

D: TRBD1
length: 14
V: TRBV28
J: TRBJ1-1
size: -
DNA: TGTGCCAGCAGTTCCCCTAACGACAGGGTGAAAGCTTTCTTT
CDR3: CASSSPNDRVKAFF

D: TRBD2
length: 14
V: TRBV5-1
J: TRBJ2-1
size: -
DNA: TGCGCCAGCAGGGGGACTAGCGGGACCGGTGAGCAGTTCTTC
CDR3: CASRGTSGTGEQFF

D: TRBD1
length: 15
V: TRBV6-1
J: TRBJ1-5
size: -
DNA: TGTGCCAGCAGTCACAGGGGGTCGAGCAATCAGCCCCAGCATTTT
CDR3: CASSHRGSSNQPQHF

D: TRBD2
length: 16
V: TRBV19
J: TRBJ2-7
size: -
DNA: TGTGCCAGTAGTCCGCCCCCGGGGGGTCCCTCCTACGAGCAGTACTTC
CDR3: CASSPPPGGPSYEQYF

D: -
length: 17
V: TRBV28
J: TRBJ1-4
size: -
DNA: TGTGCCAGCAGTTCCCCCCGAGGCACAGGGTATGGCGAAAAACTGTTTTTT
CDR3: CASSSPRGTGYGEKLFF

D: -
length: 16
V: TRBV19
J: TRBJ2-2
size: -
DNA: TGTGCCAGTAGTGCCCGCCCGTCTAAGGTAACCGGGGAGCTGTTTTTT
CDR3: CASSARPSKVTGELFF

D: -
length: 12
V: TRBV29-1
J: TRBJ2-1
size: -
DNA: TGCAGCGTTAGGGGCTCAGGGCATGAGCAGTTCTTC
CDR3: CSVRGSGHEQFF

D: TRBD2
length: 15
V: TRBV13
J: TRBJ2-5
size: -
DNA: TGTGCCAGCAGCTTAGGAGCGGGAGTCGCCGAGACCCAGTACTTC
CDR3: CASSLGAGVAETQYF

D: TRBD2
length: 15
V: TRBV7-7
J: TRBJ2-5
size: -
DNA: TGTGCTAGCAGCCGGAGCGGGAGCGGCCAAGAGACCCAGTACTTC
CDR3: CASSRSGSGQETQYF

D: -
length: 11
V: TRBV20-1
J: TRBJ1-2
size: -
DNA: TGCAGTGCTACAGGGCTCTATGGCTACACCTTC
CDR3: CSATGLYGYTF

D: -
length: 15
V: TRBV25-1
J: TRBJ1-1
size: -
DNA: TGTGCCAGCAGTGAATCCCCAGGCCCGAACACTGAAGCTTTCTTT
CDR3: CASSESPGPNTEAFF

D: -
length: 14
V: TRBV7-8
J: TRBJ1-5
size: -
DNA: TGTGCCAGCAGCTTCGGGATTAGCAATCAGCCCCAGCATTTT
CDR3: CASSFGISNQPQHF

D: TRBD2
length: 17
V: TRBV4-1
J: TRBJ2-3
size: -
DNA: TGCGCCAGCAGCCAAGTGGAAGCGGGAGTAGTCACAGATACGCAGTATTTT
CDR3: CASSQVEAGVVTDTQYF

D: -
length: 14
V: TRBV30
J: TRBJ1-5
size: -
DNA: TGTGCCTGGAGTCCGCCAGGGGCGAATCAGCCCCAGCATTTT
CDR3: CAWSPPGANQPQHF

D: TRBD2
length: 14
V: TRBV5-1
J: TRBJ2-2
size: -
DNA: TGCGCCATCCGACTAGCGGGAGATGCCGGGGAGCTGTTTTTT
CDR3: CAIRLAGDAGELFF

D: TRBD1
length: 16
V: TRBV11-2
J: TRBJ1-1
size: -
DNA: TGTGCCAGCAGTTTCCCCGCGACAGGGCTGAACACTGAAGCTTTCTTT
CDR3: CASSFPATGLNTEAFF

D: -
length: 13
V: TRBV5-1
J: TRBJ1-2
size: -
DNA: TGCGCCAGCAGACAGGGAGCTAACTATGGCTACACCTTC
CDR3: CASRQGANYGYTF

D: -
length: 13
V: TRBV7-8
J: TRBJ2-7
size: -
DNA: TGTGCCAGCAGGTTAAACAGGGAATACGAGCAGTACTTC
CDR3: CASRLNREYEQYF

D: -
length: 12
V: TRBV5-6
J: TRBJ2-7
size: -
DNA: TGTGCCAGCACCCTAGGTGCCGCCGAGCAGTACTTC
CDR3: CASTLGAAEQYF

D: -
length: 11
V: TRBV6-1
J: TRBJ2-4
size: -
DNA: TGTGCCAGCAGTGGAAGTAACATTCAGTACTTC
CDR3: CASSGSNIQYF

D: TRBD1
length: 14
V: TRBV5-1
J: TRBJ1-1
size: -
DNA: TGCGCCAGCAGTTGGGACAGGGGGAACACTGAAGCTTTCTTT
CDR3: CASSWDRGNTEAFF

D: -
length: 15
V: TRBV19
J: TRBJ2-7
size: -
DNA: TGTGCCAGTAGCCCAAGACATGCTAGCTCCTACGAGCAGTACTTC
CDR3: CASSPRHASSYEQYF